The T cell receptor (beta chain) described here comes from a study of T cell clusters in autoimmune cytopenias. TRB rearrangements were amplified by touch-down multiplex PCR with mixed TRB-A/B primers. From its re-call of the multiplex PCR reads, TCRdb lists each CDR3 protein once, without DNA. The ten top clones account for around 23%, within a sample of under 9,000 distinct CDR3 sequences. TRB amplification used 200 to 250 ng of peripheral blood genomic DNA. Germline V gene data show CDR1 as MNHEY and CDR2 as SMNVEV (reference sequence). The CDR3 covers 13 residues. According to its frequency, this clonotype is medium-sized.

The sample was peripheral blood. The chain employs TRBV27 and TRBJ2-1. The clonotype comes from a human donor with an autoimmune cytopenia or autoimmune hepatitis (not recorded which). The CDR3 is CASSLRVNNEQFF.